This T cell receptor (beta chain) was captured by sequencing in a study of radiation and T cells in renal cell carcinoma. The method was immunoSEQ multiplex PCR; TCRdb's version includes in-frame clones alone and lacks a portion of them. Here the sample spans around 78,000 clones, 89% being singletons. This CDR3 is 15 amino acids long. V lost 6 bases and J lost 4, with 13 bases in between. Germline-derived CDR1 and CDR2 are MNHEY and SMNVEV (reference sequence). Time point in this sample: blood 4 weeks post-SBRT, at nephrectomy. Noted treatment: 15 Gy SBRT to primary tumor, nephrectomy 4 weeks later. Radiation-treated patients gave blood at baseline, week 2 and week 4. The patient's renal cell carcinoma had clear cell pathology.

This sequence joins TRBV27 and TRBJ2-6, with unresolved D. Here the sequenced sample was blood, taken from a patient whose treatment included radiotherapy and nephrectomy. The origin of this receptor is a woman in her 70s with renal cell carcinoma. This chain's CDR3 is CASSRLVSGANVLTF. The DNA of the CDR3 is TGTGCCAGCAGCCGTCTTGTATCGGGGGCCAACGTCCTGACTTTC. The full variable domain, in which reference TRBV27 and TRBJ2-6 provide the parts outside the CDR3, is EAQVTQNPRYLITVTGKKLTVTCSQNMNHEYMSWYRQDPGLGLRQIYYSMNVEVTDKGDVPEGYKVSRKEKRNFPLILESPSPNQTSLYFCASSRLVSGANVLTFGAGSRLTVL.